This is a list of T cell receptor beta chains from one sample in a study of blood T cell repertoires in COVID-19. Some clones are missing from TCRdb's copy, which holds only in-frame ones; the method was immunoSEQ multiplex PCR. Found here are about 190,000 clones, approximately 90% of them singletons; the top ten hold 0.95% to 1.3%. Sequenced: peripheral blood. These receptors all come from a man aged 25 to 40 with acute or convalescent COVID-19. The CDR3 runs from the conserved cysteine through the conserved F or W. A D gene is named only where the DNA matches it firmly.

v_gene: TRBV11-2
j_gene: TRBJ1-1
d_gene: TRBD1
CDR3aa: CASSQRTGRTEAFF

v_gene: TRBV19
j_gene: TRBJ2-7
d_gene: TRBD2
CDR3aa: CASSMASGISYEQYF

v_gene: TRBV4-2
j_gene: TRBJ2-1
d_gene: TRBD2
CDR3aa: CASSHVTGGQYNEQFF

v_gene: TRBV5-5
j_gene: TRBJ1-5
d_gene: .
CDR3aa: CASSLLSVQNQPQHF

v_gene: TRBV19
j_gene: TRBJ2-3
d_gene: TRBD2
CDR3aa: CASSMVAGVDTQYF

v_gene: TRBV21-1
j_gene: TRBJ2-7
d_gene: .
CDR3aa: CASSKRRTDHEQYF

v_gene: TRBV30
j_gene: TRBJ1-4
d_gene: TRBD1
CDR3aa: CAWSGRRTGRATNEKLFF

v_gene: TRBV7-3
j_gene: TRBJ2-1
d_gene: TRBD2
CDR3aa: CASSPNAGVNNEQFF

v_gene: TRBV7-9
j_gene: TRBJ1-2
d_gene: .
CDR3aa: CASSLAGRGARYGYTF

v_gene: TRBV29-1
j_gene: TRBJ1-5
d_gene: .
CDR3aa: CSVRQDSNQPQHF

v_gene: TRBV28
j_gene: TRBJ1-5
d_gene: .
CDR3aa: CASSFTGNQPQHF

v_gene: TRBV10-3
j_gene: TRBJ1-6
d_gene: .
CDR3aa: CAISGQDNSPLHF

v_gene: TRBV11-2
j_gene: TRBJ2-1
d_gene: TRBD2
CDR3aa: CASSPQTSGSTWQFF